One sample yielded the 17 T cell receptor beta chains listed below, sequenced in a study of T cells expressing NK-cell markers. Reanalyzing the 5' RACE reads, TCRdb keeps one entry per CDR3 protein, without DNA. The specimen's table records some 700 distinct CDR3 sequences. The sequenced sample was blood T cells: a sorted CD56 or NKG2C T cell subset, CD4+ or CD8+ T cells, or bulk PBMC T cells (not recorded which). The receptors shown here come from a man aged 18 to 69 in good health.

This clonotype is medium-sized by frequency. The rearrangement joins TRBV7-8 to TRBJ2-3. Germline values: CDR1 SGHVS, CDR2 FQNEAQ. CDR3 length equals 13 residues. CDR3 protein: CASRASSTDTQYF.

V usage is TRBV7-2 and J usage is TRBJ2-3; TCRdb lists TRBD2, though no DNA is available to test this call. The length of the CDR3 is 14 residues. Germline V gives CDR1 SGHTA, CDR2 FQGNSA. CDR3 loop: CASSLVLAEDTQYF.

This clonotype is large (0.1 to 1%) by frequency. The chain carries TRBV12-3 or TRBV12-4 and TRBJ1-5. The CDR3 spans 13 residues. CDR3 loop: CASSLVGYQPQHF.

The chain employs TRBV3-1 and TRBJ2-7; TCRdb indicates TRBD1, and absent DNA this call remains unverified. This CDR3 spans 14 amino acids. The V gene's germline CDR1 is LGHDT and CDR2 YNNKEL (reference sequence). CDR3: CASSQIQGADEQYF.

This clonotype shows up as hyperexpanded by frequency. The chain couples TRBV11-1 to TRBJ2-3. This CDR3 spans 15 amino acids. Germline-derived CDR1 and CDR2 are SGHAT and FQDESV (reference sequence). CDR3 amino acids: CASSRSYWFTDTQYF.

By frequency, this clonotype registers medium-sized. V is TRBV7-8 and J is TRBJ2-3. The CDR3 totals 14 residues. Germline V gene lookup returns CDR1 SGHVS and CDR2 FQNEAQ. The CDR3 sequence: CASSSKTYTDTQYF. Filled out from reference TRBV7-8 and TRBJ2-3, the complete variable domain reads GAGVSQSPRYKVAKRGQDVALRCDPISGHVSLFWYQQALGQGPEFLTYFQNEAQLDKSGLPSDRFFAERPEGSVSTLKIQRTQQEDSAVYLCASSSKTYTDTQYFGPGTRLTVL.

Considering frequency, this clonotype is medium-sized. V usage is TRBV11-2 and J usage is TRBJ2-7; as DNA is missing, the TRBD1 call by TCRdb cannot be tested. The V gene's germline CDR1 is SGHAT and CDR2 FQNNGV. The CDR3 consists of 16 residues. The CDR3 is CASSLAPGQGSYEQYF.

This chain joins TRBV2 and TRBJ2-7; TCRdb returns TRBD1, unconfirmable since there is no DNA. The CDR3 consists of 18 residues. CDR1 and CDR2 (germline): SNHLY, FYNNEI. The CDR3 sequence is CASSEGLFGTARWYEQYF.

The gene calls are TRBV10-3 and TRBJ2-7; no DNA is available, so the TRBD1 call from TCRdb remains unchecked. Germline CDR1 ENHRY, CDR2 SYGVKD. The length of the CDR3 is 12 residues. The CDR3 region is CAISGSGAEQYF.

The CDR3 is CASSLEAGAAYNEQFF. The rearrangement links TRBV7-7 to TRBJ2-1; lacking DNA, the TRBD1 call made by TCRdb goes unchecked. CDR3 length: 16 amino acids. From germline, CDR1 is SSHAT and CDR2 FNYEAQ (reference sequence).

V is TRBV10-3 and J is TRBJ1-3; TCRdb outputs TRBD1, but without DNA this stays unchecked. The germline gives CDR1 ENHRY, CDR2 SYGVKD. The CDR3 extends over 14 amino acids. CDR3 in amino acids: CAISEWDRANTIYF.

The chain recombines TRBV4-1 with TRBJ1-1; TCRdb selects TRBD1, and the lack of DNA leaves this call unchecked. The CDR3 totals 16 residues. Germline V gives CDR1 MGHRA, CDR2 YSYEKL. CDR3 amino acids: CASSQLWGQLGTEAFF.

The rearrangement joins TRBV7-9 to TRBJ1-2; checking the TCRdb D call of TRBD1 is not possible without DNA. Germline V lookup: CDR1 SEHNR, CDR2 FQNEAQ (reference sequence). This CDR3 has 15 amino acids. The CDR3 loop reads CASSPNGRRDNGYTF.

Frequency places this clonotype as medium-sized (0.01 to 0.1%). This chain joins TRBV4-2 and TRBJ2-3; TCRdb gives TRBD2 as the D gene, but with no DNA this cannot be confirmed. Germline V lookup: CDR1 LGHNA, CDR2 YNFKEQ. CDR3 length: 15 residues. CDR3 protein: CASSPLAGDTDTQYF.

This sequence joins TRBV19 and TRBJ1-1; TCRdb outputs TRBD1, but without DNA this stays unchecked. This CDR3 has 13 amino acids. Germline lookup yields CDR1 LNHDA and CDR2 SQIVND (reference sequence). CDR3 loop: CASSITGNWEAFF.

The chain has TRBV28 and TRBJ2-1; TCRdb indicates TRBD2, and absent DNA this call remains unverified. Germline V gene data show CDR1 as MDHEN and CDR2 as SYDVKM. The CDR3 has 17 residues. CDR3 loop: CASSSPIAGGAYNEQFF.

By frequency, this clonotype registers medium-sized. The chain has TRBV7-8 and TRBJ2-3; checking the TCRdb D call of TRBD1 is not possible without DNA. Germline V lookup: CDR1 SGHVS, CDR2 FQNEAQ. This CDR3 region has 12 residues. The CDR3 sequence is CASSLRDSQQYF.